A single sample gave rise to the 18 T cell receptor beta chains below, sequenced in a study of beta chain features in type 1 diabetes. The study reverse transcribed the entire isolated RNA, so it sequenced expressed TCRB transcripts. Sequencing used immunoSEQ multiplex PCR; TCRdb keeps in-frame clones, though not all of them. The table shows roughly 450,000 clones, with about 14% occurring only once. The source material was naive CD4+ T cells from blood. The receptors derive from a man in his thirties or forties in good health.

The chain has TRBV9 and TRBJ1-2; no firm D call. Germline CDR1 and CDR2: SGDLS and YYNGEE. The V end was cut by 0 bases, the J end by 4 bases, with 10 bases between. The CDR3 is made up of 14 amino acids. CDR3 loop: CASSVAIQSYGYTF. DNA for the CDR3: TGTGCCAGCAGCGTAGCTATACAGAGCTATGGCTACACCTTC.

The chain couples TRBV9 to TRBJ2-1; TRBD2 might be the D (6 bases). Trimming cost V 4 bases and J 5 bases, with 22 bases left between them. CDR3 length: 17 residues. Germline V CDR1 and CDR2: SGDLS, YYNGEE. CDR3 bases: TGTGCCAGCAGCCCCCATCCACGGGGGAGTTTAAACAATGAGCAGTTCTTC. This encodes CASSPHPRGSLNNEQFF.

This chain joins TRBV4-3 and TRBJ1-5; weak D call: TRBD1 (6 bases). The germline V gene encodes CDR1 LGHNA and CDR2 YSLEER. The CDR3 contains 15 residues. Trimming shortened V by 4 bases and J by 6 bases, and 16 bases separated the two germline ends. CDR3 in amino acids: CASSREWGLGQPQHF. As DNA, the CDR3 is TGCGCCAGCAGCCGTGAATGGGGGCTAGGTCAGCCCCAGCATTTT.

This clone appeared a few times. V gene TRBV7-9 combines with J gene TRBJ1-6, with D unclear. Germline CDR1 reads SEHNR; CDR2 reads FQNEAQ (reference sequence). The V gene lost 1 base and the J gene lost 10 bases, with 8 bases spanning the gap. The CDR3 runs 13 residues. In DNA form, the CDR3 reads TGTGCCAGCAGCTTAGTTGTGGCGTCACCCCTCCACTTT. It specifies CASSLVVASPLHF.

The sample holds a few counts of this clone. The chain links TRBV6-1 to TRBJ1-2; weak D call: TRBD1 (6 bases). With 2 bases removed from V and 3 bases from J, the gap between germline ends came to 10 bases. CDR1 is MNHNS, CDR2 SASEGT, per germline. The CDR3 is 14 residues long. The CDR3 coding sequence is TGTGCCAGCAGTGAACTGGCAGGGGACTATGGCTACACCTTC. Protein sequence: CASSELAGDYGYTF.

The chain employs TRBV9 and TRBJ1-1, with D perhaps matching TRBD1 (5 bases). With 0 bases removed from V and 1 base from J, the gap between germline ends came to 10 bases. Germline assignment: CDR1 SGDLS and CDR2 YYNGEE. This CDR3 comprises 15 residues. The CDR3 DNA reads TGTGCCAGCAGCGTAGCTCCAGGGAGGAACACTGAAGCTTTCTTT. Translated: CASSVAPGRNTEAFF.

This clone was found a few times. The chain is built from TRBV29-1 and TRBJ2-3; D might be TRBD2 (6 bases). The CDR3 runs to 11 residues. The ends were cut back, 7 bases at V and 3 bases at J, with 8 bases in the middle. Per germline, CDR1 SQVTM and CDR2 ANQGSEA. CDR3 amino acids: CSGRGTDTQYF. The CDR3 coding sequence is TGCAGCGGGAGGGGAACAGATACGCAGTATTTT.

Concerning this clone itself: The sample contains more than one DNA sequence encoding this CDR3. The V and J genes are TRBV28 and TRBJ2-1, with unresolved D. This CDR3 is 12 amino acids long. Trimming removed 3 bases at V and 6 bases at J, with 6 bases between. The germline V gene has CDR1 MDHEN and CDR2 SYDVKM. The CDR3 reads CASSFLPNEQFF. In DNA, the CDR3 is TGTGCCAGCAGTTTCCTACCCAATGAGCAGTTCTTC.

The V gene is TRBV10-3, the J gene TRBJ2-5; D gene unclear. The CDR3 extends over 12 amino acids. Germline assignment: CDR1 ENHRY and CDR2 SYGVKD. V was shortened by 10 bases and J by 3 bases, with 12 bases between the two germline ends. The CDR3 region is CATLGLEETQYF. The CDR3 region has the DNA TGTGCCACCCTCGGGTTAGAAGAGACCCAGTACTTC.

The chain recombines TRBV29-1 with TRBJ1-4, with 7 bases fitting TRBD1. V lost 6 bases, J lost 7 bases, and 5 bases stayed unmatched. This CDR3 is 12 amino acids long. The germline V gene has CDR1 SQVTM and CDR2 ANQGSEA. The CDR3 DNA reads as TGCAGCGTGCGACAGGGAAGTGAAAAACTGTTTTTT. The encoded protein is CSVRQGSEKLFF. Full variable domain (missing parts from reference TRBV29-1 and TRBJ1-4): SAVISQKPSRDICQRGTSLTIQCQVDSQVTMMFWYRQQPGQSLTLIATANQGSEATYESGFVIDKFPISRPNLTFSTLTVSNMSPEDSSIYLCSVRQGSEKLFFGSGTQLSVL.

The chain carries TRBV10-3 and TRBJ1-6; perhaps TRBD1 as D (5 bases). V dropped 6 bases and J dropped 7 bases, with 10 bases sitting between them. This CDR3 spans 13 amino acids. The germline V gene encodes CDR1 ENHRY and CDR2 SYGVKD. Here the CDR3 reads CAIRGDGNSPLHF. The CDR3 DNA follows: TGTGCCATCAGAGGGGACGGCAATTCACCCCTCCACTTT.

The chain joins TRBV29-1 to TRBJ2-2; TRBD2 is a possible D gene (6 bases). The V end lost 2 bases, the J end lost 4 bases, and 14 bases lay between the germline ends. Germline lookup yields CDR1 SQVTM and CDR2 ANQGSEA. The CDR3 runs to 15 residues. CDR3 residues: CSVEPAGGSTGELFF. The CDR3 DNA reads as TGCAGCGTTGAACCCGCCGGGGGTAGCACCGGGGAGCTGTTTTTT.

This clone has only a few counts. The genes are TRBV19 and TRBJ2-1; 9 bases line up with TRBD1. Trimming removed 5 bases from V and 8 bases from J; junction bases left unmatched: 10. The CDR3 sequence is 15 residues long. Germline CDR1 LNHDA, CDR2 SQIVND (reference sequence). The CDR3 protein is CASSDAGTGRDEQFF. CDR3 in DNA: TGTGCCAGTAGTGATGCCGGGACAGGGCGCGATGAGCAGTTCTTC.

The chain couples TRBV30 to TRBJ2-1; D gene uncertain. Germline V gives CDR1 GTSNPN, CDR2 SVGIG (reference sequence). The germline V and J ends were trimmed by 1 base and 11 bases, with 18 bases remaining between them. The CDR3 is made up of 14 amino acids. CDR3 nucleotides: TGTGCCTGGAGTGAGAATCCACGGGCTAGTAAGCAGTTCTTC. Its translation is CAWSENPRASKQFF.

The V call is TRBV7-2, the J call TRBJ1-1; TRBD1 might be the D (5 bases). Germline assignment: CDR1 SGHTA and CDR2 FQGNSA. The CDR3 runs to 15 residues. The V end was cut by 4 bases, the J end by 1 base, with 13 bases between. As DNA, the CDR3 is TGTGCCAGCAGCTCCAAGGGGAGAAGGAACACTGAAGCTTTCTTT. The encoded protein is CASSSKGRRNTEAFF.

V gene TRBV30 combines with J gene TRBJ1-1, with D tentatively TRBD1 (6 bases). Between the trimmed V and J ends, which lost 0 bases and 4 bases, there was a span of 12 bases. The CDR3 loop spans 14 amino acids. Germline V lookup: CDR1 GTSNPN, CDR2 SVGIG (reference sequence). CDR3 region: CAWSVPEGGTEAFF. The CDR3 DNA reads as TGTGCCTGGAGTGTACCCGAGGGGGGCACTGAAGCTTTCTTT.

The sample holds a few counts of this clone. CDR3 sequence (DNA): TGTGCCAGCAGCTCCGGACAGGGTCGAGGCTACACCTTC. Its translation is CASSSGQGRGYTF. This chain joins TRBV27 and TRBJ1-2; the match to TRBD1 covers 8 bases. The germline CDR1 and CDR2 sequences are MNHEY and SMNVEV (reference sequence). The length of the CDR3 is 13 residues. V lost 6 bases to trimming and J lost 8 bases; unmatched junction nucleotides: 8.

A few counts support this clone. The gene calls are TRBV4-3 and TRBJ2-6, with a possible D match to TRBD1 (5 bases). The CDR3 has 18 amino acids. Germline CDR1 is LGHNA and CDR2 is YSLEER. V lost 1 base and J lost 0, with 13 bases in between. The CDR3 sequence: CASSQVAGHVSGANVLTF. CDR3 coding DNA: TGCGCCAGCAGCCAAGTTGCCGGACATGTCTCTGGGGCCAACGTCCTGACTTTC.